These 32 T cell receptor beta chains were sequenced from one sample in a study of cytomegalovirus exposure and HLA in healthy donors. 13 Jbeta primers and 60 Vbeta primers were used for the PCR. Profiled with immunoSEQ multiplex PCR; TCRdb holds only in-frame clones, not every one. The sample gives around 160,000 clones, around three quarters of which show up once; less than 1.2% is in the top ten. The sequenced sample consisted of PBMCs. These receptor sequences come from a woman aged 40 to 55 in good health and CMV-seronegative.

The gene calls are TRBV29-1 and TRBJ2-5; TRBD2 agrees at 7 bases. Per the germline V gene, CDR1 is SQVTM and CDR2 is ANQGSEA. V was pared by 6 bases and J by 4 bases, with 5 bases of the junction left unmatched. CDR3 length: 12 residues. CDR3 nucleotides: TGCAGCGTGCGCGGGAGTTCAGAGACCCAGTACTTC. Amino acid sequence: CSVRGSSETQYF.

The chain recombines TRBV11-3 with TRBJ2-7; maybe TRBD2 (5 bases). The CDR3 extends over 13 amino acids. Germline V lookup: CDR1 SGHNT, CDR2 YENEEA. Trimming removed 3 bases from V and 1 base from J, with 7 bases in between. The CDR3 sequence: CASSFGLSYEQYF. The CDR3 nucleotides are TGTGCCAGCAGCTTCGGACTGTCCTACGAGCAGTACTTC. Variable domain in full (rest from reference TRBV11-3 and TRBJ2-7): EAGVVQSPRYKIIEKKQPVAFWCNPISGHNTLYWYLQNLGQGPELLIRYENEEAVDDSQLPKDRFSAERLKGVDSTLKIQPAELGDSAVYLCASSFGLSYEQYFGPGTRLTVT.

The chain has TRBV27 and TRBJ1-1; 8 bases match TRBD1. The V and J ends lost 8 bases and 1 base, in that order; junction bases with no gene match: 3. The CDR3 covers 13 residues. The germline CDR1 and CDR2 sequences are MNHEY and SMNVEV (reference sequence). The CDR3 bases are TGTGCCAGCCATCAGGGGGCGAACACTGAAGCTTTCTTT. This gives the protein CASHQGANTEAFF.

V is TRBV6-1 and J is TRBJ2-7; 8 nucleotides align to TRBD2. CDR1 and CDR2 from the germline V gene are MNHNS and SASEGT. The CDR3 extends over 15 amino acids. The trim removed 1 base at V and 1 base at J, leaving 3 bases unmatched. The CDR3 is CASSEVGLASYEQYF. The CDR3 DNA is TGTGCCAGCAGTGAAGTAGGACTAGCATCCTACGAGCAGTACTTC.

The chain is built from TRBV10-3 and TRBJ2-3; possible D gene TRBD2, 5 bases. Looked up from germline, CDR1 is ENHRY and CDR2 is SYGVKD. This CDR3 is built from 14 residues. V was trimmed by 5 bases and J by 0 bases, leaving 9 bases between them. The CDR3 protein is CAISPSTSTDTQYF. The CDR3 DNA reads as TGTGCCATCAGTCCTAGCACTAGCACAGATACGCAGTATTTT.

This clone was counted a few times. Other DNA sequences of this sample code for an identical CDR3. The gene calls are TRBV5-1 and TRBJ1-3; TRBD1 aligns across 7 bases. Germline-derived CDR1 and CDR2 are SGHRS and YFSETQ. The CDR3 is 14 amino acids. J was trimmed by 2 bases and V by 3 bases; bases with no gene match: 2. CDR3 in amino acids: CASSSDRAGNTIYF. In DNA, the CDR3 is TGCGCCAGCAGCTCCGACAGGGCTGGAAACACCATATATTTT.

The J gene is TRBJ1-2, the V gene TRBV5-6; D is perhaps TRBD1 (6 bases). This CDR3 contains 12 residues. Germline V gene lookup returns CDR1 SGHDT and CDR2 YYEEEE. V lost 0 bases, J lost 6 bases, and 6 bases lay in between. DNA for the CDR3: TGTGCCAGCAGCTTGGACAGGGATGGCTACACCTTC. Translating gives CASSLDRDGYTF.

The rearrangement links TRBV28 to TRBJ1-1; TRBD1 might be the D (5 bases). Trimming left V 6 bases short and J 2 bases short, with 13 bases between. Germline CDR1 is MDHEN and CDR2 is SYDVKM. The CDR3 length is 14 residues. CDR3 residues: CASRRAGLNTEAFF. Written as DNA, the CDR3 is TGTGCCAGCAGACGAGCGGGACTCAACACTGAAGCTTTCTTT. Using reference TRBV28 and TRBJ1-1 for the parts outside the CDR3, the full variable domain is DVKVTQSSRYLVKRTGEKVFLECVQDMDHENMFWYRQDPGLGLRLIYFSYDVKMKEKGDIPEGYSVSREKKERFSLILESASTNQTSMYLCASRRAGLNTEAFFGQGTRLTVV.

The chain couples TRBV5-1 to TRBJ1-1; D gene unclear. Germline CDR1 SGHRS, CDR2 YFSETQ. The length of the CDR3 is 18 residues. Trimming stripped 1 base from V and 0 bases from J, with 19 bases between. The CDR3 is CASSLTTAPRTMNTEAFF. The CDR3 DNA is TGCGCCAGCAGCTTGACAACGGCGCCACGAACTATGAACACTGAAGCTTTCTTT.

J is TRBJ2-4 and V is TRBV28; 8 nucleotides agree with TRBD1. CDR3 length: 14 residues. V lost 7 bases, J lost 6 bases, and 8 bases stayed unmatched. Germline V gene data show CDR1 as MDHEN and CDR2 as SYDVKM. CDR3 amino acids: CASTQGAVGNIQYF. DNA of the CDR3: TGTGCCAGCACCCAGGGGGCTGTAGGAAACATTCAGTACTTC.

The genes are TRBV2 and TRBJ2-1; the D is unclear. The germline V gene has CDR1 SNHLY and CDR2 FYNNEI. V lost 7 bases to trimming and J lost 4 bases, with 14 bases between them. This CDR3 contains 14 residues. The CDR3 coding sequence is TGTGCCAGCACAAGGCTTGGAGATTACAATGAGCAGTTCTTC. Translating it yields CASTRLGDYNEQFF.

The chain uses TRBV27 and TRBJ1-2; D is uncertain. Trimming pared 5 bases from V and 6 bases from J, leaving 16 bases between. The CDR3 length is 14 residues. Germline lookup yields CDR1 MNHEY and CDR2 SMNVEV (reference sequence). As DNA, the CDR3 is TGTGCCAGCAGTCCCTTCGACTCCCTGGATGGCTACACCTTC. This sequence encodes CASSPFDSLDGYTF.

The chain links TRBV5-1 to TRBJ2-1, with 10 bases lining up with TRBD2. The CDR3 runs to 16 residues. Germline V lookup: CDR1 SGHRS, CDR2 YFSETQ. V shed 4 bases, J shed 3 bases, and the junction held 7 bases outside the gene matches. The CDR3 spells CASSRSGRIDYNEQFF. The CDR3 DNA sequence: TGCGCCAGCAGCCGTAGCGGGAGGATTGACTACAATGAGCAGTTCTTC.

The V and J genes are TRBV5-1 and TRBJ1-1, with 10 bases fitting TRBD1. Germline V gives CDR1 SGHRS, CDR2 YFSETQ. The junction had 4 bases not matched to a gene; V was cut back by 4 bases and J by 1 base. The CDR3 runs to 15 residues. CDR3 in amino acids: CASSPGQGENTEAFF. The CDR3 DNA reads TGCGCCAGCAGCCCCGGACAGGGGGAGAACACTGAAGCTTTCTTT.

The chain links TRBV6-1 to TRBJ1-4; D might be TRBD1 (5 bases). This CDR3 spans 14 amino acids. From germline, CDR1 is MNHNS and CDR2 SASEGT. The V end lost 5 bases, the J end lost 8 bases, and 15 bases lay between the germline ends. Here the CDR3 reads CASSLEGEEEKLFF. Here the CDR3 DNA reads TGTGCCAGCAGTTTAGAAGGGGAGGAAGAAAAACTGTTTTTT.

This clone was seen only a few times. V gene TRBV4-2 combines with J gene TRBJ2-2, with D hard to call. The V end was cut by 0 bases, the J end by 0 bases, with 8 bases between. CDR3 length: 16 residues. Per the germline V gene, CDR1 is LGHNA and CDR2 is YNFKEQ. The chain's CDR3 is CASSQDWASNTGELFF. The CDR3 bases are TGTGCCAGCAGCCAAGATTGGGCTTCGAACACCGGGGAGCTGTTTTTT.

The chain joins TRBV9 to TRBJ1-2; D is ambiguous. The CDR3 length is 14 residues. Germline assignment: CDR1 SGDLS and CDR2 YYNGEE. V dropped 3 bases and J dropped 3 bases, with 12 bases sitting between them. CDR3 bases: TGTGCCAGCAGCGAAGAGGGTCGGGACTATGGCTACACCTTC. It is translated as CASSEEGRDYGYTF.

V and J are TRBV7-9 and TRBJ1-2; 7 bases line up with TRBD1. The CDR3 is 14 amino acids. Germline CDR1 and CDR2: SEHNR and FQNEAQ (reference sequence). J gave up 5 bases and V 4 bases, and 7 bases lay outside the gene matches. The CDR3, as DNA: TGTGCCAGCAGCTCGACAGGGAGGTCATATGGCTACACCTTC. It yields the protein CASSSTGRSYGYTF.

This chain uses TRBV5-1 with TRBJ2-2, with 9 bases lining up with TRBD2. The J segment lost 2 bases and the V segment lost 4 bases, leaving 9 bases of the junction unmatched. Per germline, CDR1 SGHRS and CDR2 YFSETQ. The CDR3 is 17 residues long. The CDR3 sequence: CASSLGASGTNTGELFF. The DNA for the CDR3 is TGCGCCAGCAGCCTGGGGGCTAGCGGGACCAACACCGGGGAGCTGTTTTTT.

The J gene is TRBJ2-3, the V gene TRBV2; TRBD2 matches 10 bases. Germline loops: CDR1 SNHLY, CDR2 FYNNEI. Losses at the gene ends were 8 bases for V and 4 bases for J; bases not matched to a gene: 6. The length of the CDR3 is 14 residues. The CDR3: CASLLAGYSDTQYF. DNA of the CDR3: TGTGCCAGCCTACTAGCGGGATACTCAGATACGCAGTATTTT.

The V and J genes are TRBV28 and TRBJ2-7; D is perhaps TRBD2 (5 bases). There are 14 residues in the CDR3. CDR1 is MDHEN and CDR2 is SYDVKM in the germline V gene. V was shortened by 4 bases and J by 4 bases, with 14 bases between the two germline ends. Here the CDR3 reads CASSSTSNQYEQYF. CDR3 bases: TGTGCCAGCAGTTCTACTAGTAATCAGTACGAGCAGTACTTC.

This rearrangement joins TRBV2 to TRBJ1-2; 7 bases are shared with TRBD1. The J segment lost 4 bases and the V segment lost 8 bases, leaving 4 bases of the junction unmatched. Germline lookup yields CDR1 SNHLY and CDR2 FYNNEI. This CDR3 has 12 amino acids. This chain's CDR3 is CASDRDSYGYTF. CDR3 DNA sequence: TGTGCCAGCGATCGGGACAGCTATGGCTACACCTTC.

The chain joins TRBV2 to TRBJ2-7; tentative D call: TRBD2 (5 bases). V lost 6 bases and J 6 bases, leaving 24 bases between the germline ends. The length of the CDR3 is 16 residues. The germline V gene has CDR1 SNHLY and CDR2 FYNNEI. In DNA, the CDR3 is TGTGCCAGCAGCACGCCCAACCGGACCCACGAGGGCGAGCAGTACTTC. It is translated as CASSTPNRTHEGEQYF.

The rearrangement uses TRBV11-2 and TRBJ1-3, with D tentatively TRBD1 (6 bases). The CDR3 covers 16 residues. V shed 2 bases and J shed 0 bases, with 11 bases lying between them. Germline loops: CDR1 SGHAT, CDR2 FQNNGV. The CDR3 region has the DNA TGTGCCAGCAGCTTAATCAGGGGAAGCTCTGGAAACACCATATATTTT. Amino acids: CASSLIRGSSGNTIYF.

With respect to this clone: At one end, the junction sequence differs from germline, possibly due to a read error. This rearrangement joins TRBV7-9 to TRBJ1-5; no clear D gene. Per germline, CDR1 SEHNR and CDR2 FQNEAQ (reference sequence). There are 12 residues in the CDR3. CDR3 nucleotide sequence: TGTTCCAGCAGCTTAGATTCGCAGCCCCAGCATTTT. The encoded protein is CSSSLDSQPQHF.

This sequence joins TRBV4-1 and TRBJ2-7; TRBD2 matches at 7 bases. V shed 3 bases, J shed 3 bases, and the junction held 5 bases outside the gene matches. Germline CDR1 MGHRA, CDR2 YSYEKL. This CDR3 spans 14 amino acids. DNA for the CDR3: TGCGCCAGCAGCCAGTCCTTAGCGGGCTACGAGCAGTACTTC. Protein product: CASSQSLAGYEQYF.

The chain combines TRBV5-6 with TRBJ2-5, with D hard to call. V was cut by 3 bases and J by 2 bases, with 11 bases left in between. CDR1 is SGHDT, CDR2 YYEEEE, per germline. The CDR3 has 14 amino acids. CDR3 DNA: TGTGCCAGCAGCTCCCAGGTTACGCAAGAGACCCAGTACTTC. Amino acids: CASSSQVTQETQYF.

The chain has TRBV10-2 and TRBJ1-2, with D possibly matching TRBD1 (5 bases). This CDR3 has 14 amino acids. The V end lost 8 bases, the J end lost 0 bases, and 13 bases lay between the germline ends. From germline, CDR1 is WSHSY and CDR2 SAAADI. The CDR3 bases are TGCGCCAGCGCCTGGACAAGCCCTAACTATGGCTACACCTTC. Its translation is CASAWTSPNYGYTF.

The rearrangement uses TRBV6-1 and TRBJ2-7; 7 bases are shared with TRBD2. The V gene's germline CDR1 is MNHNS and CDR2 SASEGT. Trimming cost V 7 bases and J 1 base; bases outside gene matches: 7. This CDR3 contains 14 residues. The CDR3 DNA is TGTGCCAGCATAGAGTCTAGCGGTTCCTACGAGCAGTACTTC. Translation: CASIESSGSYEQYF.

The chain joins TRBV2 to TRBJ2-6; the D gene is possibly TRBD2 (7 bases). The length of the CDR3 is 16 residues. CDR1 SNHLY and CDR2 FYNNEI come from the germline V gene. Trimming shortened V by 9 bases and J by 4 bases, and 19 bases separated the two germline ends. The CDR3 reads CASSPEGGRGANVLTF. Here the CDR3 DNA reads TGTGCCAGTTCTCCAGAGGGGGGGAGGGGGGCCAACGTCCTGACTTTC.

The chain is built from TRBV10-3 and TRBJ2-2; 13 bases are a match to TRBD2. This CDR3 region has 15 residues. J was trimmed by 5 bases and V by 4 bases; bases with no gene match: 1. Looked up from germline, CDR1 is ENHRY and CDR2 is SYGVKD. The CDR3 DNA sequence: TGTGCCATCAGTGCACTAGCGGGAGGGACCGGGGAGCTGTTTTTT. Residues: CAISALAGGTGELFF.

The CDR3 protein is CASSGTGDLAKNIQYF. In DNA, the CDR3 is TGCGCCAGCAGCGGCACAGGGGACCTAGCCAAAAACATTCAGTACTTC. The chain employs TRBV5-1 and TRBJ2-4; 7 bases line up with TRBD1. From germline, CDR1 is SGHRS and CDR2 YFSETQ. The CDR3 is 16 residues long. Losses at the gene ends were 4 bases for V and 0 bases for J; bases not matched to a gene: 7.